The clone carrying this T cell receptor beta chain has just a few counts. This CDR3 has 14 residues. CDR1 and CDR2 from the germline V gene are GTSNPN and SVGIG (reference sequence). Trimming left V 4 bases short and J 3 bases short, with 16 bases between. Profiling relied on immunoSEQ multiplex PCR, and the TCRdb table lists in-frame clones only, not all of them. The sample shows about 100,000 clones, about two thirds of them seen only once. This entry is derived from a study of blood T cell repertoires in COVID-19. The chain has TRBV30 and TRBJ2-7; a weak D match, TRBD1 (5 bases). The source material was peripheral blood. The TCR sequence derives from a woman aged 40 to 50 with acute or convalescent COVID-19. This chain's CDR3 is CAWTSGQSIYEQYF. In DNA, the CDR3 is TGTGCCTGGACCTCAGGACAATCCATCTACGAGCAGTACTTC.